The clone carrying this T cell receptor (beta chain) was counted only a few times. The sample originates from a study of low-dose radiotherapy and immunotherapy resistance in tumors. On the study more broadly: Cohort 1 received 0.5 Gy per fraction every 2 weeks, totaling 6.5 Gy. A dose of 1 Gy per fraction every two weeks went to Cohort 2, totaling 13 Gy over 26 weeks.

Ipilimumab, nivolumab, aspirin, low-dose cyclophosphamide and low-dose radiotherapy were administered to donors. cDNA synthesis used a TRAV/TRBV-specific primer set for both chains. For amplifying TCRs, the PCR ran for about 19 cycles with Phusion, which was used together with a constant-region primer and the adapter on the V primers. It was by in vitro transcription that isolated mRNA was amplified. One entry per CDR3 protein, called by TCRdb with MiXCR from the reads. The table lists approximately 11,000 distinct CDR3 sequences, 60% to 80% of them singletons. CDR1 SGHAT and CDR2 FQDESV come from the germline V gene (reference sequence). The CDR3 totals 11 residues. Trimming took off 8 bases at V and 9 bases at J, with 11 bases between the two ends.

This TCR came from a human donor with advanced metastatic prostate, ovarian, gallbladder or colorectal cancer (not recorded which). This table probably holds off-target reads from a library built for another chain. The chain is built from TRBV11-1 and TRBJ2-1; D possibly corresponds to TRBD2 (5 bases). The CDR3 DNA reads as TGTGCCAGCGTCCAAAGCGGTGAGCAGTTCTTC. This codes for CASVQSGEQFF.